This TCR beta chain appears in the sequencing data of a study of blood T cell repertoires in COVID-19. Turning to the study itself: Spain, Italy and the United States supplied samples that represented acute and convalescent COVID-19.

Libraries were prepared by immunoSEQ multiplex PCR; TCRdb keeps only in-frame clonotypes and omits some of them. Among approximately 210,000 clones, 88% were seen once, and the ten largest hold 1.5%. CDR3 size: 15 residues. The germline V gene encodes CDR1 LNHNV and CDR2 YYDKDF (reference sequence). Trimming took 0 bases from V and 4 from J, leaving 12 bases between them. The gene calls are TRBV15 and TRBJ1-1; weak D call: TRBD1 (6 bases). The sample consisted of peripheral blood. The receptor was derived from a man aged 18-30 years with active or convalescent COVID-19. The CDR3 nucleotides are TGTGCCACCAGCAGAGATTCTTTAGGGGGCACTGAAGCTTTCTTT. Protein: CATSRDSLGGTEAFF.